Shown below are 32 T cell receptor beta chains from a single sample sequenced in a study of cytomegalovirus exposure and HLA in healthy donors listed by TCRdb under 2017. The library was generated by the immunoSEQ multiplex PCR assay. For the multiplex PCR, a mixture combining 60 forward primers for TCR Vbeta segments and 13 reverse primers for TCR Jbeta segments was used. Sourced from immuneACCESS, this table was stored by TCRdb with only in-frame sequences that have V and J called. A share of the clones is absent; for the studies checked, an unresolved V gene accounts for under half, and the remainder has no known explanation. This sample holds 100,000 to 150,000 clones; approximately 80% were observed only once. The ten largest clonotypes hold about 1.8% of the sample. The sequenced sample consisted of PBMCs. All receptors come from a woman aged 40 to 50 in good health and CMV-seronegative.

V and J are TRBV6-5 and TRBJ2-5; maybe TRBD1 (8 bases). The CDR3 covers 15 residues. Per germline, CDR1 MNHEY and CDR2 SVGAGI. V lost 2 bases and J lost 4, with 14 bases in between. This CDR3 is CASSYTGGEGETQYF. In DNA, the CDR3 is TGTGCCAGCAGTTACACAGGGGGGGAGGGAGAGACCCAGTACTTC.

This clone was counted a few times. The chain joins TRBV10-3 to TRBJ1-5; the match to TRBD1 covers 8 bases. CDR1 ENHRY and CDR2 SYGVKD come from the germline V gene. The CDR3 has 13 amino acids. The V and J ends lost 6 bases and 2 bases, in that order; junction bases with no gene match: 0. The CDR3 reads CAIRGQGNQPQHF. CDR3 DNA: TGTGCCATCAGGGGACAGGGCAATCAGCCCCAGCATTTT.

The rearrangement uses TRBV4-1 and TRBJ1-1; D gene ambiguous. Trimming took 4 bases from V and 13 from J, leaving 22 bases between them. The CDR3 covers 14 residues. Germline CDR1 reads MGHRA; CDR2 reads YSYEKL. CDR3 DNA sequence: TGCGCCAGCAGCCTCTCAGCACTATATCAAGTCGATTTCTTT. Protein sequence: CASSLSALYQVDFF.

This clone was seen more than once but under ten times. The V gene is TRBV5-6, the J gene TRBJ2-3; 14 positions agree with TRBD2. This CDR3 has 17 amino acids. Per the germline V gene, CDR1 is SGHDT and CDR2 is YYEEEE. Trimming took 4 bases from V and 3 from J; bases not matched to a gene: 7. The CDR3 coding sequence is TGTGCCAGCAGCCTTAGACTAGCGGGGGGGCCAACAGATACGCAGTATTTT. Translation gives CASSLRLAGGPTDTQYF.

This clone was seen once. J is TRBJ2-7 and V is TRBV7-9; 11 bases line up with TRBD1. V was clipped by 5 bases and J by 3 bases; unmatched bases: 6. The CDR3 runs to 15 residues. From germline, CDR1 is SEHNR and CDR2 FQNEAQ (reference sequence). The CDR3 DNA follows: TGTGCCAGCAGCCTCCTTGGGACAGGGGGCTACGAGCAGTACTTC. Protein sequence: CASSLLGTGGYEQYF.

The chain couples TRBV18 to TRBJ1-3; D is uncertain. Per germline, CDR1 KGHSH and CDR2 LQKENI. The CDR3 has 15 residues. V was cut by 0 bases and J by 0 bases, with 6 bases left in between. In DNA form, the CDR3 reads TGTGCCAGCTCACCACCGACTGGCTCTGGAAACACCATATATTTT. Amino acid sequence: CASSPPTGSGNTIYF. Looking up the rest from reference TRBV18 and TRBJ1-3 gives the full variable domain: NAGVMQNPRHLVRRRGQEARLRCSPMKGHSHVYWYRQLPEEGLKFMVYLQKENIIDESGMPKERFSAEFPKEGPSILRIQQVVRGDSAAYFCASSPPTGSGNTIYFGEGSWLTVV.

CDR3 residues: CASSVSGEGGTQYF. DNA of the CDR3: TGTGCCAGCAGCGTCTCAGGGGAAGGTGGGACCCAGTACTTC. This chain joins TRBV9 and TRBJ2-5; tentatively, D is TRBD1 (6 bases). CDR3 length: 14 residues. V was shortened by 2 bases and J by 7 bases, with 15 bases between the two germline ends. Germline loops: CDR1 SGDLS, CDR2 YYNGEE.

The chain joins TRBV5-1 to TRBJ2-1; TRBD1 is a possible D gene (6 bases). Germline V gene data show CDR1 as SGHRS and CDR2 as YFSETQ. The CDR3 consists of 15 residues. V was clipped by 3 bases and J by 3 bases, with 13 bases between them. The CDR3 loop reads CASSSGTLDYNEQFF. In nucleotides, the CDR3 is TGCGCCAGCAGCTCCGGGACACTTGACTACAATGAGCAGTTCTTC.

The J gene is TRBJ1-5, the V gene TRBV28, with 11 nucleotides matching TRBD1. This CDR3 is 14 amino acids long. The germline V gene has CDR1 MDHEN and CDR2 SYDVKM. The trim removed 6 bases at V and 3 bases at J, leaving 1 base unmatched. The CDR3 DNA follows: TGTGCCAGCAGGGGACAGGGGGACAATCAGCCCCAGCATTTT. Protein sequence: CASRGQGDNQPQHF.

V is TRBV5-1 and J is TRBJ1-1; D is ambiguous. Germline assignment: CDR1 SGHRS and CDR2 YFSETQ. The CDR3 is made up of 14 amino acids. V was trimmed by 0 bases and J by 1 base, leaving 7 bases between them. In DNA, the CDR3 is TGCGCCAGCAGCTTGGAACAGTGGAACACTGAAGCTTTCTTT. It translates to CASSLEQWNTEAFF. Full variable domain (remainder filled in from reference TRBV5-1 and TRBJ1-1): KAGVTQTPRYLIKTRGQQVTLSCSPISGHRSVSWYQQTPGQGLQFLFEYFSETQRNKGNFPGRFSGRQFSNSRSEMNVSTLELGDSALYLCASSLEQWNTEAFFGQGTRLTVV.

The V and J genes are TRBV6-1 and TRBJ2-5; the D is unclear. The germline gives CDR1 MNHNS, CDR2 SASEGT. The CDR3 extends over 12 amino acids. Trimming cost V 3 bases and J 7 bases, with 9 bases left between them. CDR3 amino acids: CASSDRVVTQYF. CDR3 sequence (DNA): TGTGCCAGCAGTGATCGGGTGGTGACCCAGTACTTC.

The gene calls are TRBV13 and TRBJ1-2; D is undetermined. The V gene's germline CDR1 is PRHDT and CDR2 FYEKMQ (reference sequence). The ends were cut back, 2 bases at V and 1 base at J, with 14 bases in the middle. The CDR3 sequence is 16 residues long. The CDR3 DNA reads as TGTGCCAGCAGCTTAAACGGGGAAGGAGGTAACTATGGCTACACCTTC. Translating gives CASSLNGEGGNYGYTF.

This chain links TRBV5-1 with TRBJ2-2, with 11 bases identical to TRBD1. The germline V gene encodes CDR1 SGHRS and CDR2 YFSETQ. Trimming cost V 3 bases and J 5 bases; bases outside gene matches: 6. The CDR3 totals 16 residues. This CDR3 is CASSSGQGAGTGELFF. The CDR3 coding sequence is TGCGCCAGCAGCTCAGGACAGGGGGCTGGAACCGGGGAGCTGTTTTTT.

This clone was found a few times. This CDR3 is CASSPARGSYGYTF. CDR3 in DNA: TGTGCCAGCAGCCCGGCACGGGGGTCCTATGGCTACACCTTC. The chain recombines TRBV4-2 with TRBJ1-2; D is possibly TRBD1 (5 bases). V dropped 4 bases and J dropped 4 bases, with 13 bases sitting between them. Germline V gene sequence: CDR1 LGHNA, CDR2 YNFKEQ. The CDR3 spans 14 residues.

The V and J genes are TRBV27 and TRBJ2-3; no clear D gene. Trimming cost V 2 bases and J 2 bases, with 14 bases left between them. The CDR3 has 16 residues. CDR1 is MNHEY, CDR2 SMNVEV, per germline (reference sequence). The CDR3 coding sequence is TGTGCCAGCAGTTTAGCCCTAGGTGACTTCACAGATACGCAGTATTTT. It translates to CASSLALGDFTDTQYF.

The chain employs TRBV2 and TRBJ2-1; 8 bases are a match to TRBD1. Unmatched junction bases numbered 17, after V lost 6 bases and J lost 10 bases. Germline V CDR1 and CDR2: SNHLY, FYNNEI. The CDR3 runs to 16 residues. CDR3 loop: CASREPFGQGMMEQFF. Written as DNA, the CDR3 is TGTGCCAGCAGGGAGCCATTTGGACAGGGAATGATGGAGCAGTTCTTC.

This clone was detected only once. V gene TRBV6-6 combines with J gene TRBJ1-2, with 7 bases fitting TRBD1. V lost 8 bases, J lost 4 bases, and 13 bases stayed unmatched. CDR3 length: 15 amino acids. Per the germline V gene, CDR1 is MNHNY and CDR2 is SVGAGI (reference sequence). CDR3 in DNA: TGTGCCAGCCGTCCCAAACAGGGGTTCGGCTATGGCTACACCTTC. Protein product: CASRPKQGFGYGYTF.

The chain joins TRBV5-1 to TRBJ1-2; 7 positions match TRBD1. Losses at the gene ends were 4 bases for V and 2 bases for J; bases not matched to a gene: 8. Germline CDR1 is SGHRS and CDR2 is YFSETQ. The CDR3 is 15 amino acids. The CDR3 sequence: CASSHRQGNNYGYTF. The CDR3 DNA sequence: TGCGCCAGCAGCCATCGACAGGGTAACAACTATGGCTACACCTTC.

This chain uses TRBV19 with TRBJ2-7, with TRBD1 identical over 8 bases. CDR1 is LNHDA, CDR2 SQIVND, per germline (reference sequence). Trimming cost V 3 bases and J 9 bases; bases outside gene matches: 4. The CDR3 length is 12 residues. The CDR3 nucleotides read TGTGCCAGTAGTATGCAGGGGGCTGGGCAGTACTTC. This gives the protein CASSMQGAGQYF.

This clone was seen just once. The genes are TRBV5-6 and TRBJ2-7; D gene unclear. The germline V gene has CDR1 SGHDT and CDR2 YYEEEE. The length of the CDR3 is 13 residues. Trimming pared 4 bases from V and 6 bases from J, leaving 14 bases between. CDR3 coding DNA: TGTGCCAGCAGCCCCCCAGAGGTTGTCGAGCAGTACTTC. It encodes CASSPPEVVEQYF.

The chain employs TRBV12-1 and TRBJ2-3; TRBD2, the table's D call, lacks a check against the DNA. TRBV12-1 is recorded as a pseudogene. The CDR3 has 17 amino acids. The chain's CDR3 is CASSFESTSGGSYTQYF. The CDR3 DNA sequence: TGTGCCAGCAGCTTTGAATCCACTAGCGGGGGTTCATATACGCAGTATTTT.

The chain employs TRBV5-1 and TRBJ1-1; 8 bases line up with TRBD1. This CDR3 has 14 residues. In germline, CDR1 is SGHRS, CDR2 YFSETQ. Losses at the gene ends were 3 bases for V and 2 bases for J; bases not matched to a gene: 3. The CDR3 DNA reads TGCGCCAGCAGCTCGGGACAGGAAAACACTGAAGCTTTCTTT. The encoded protein is CASSSGQENTEAFF.

The chain joins TRBV11-2 to TRBJ1-6, with 7 positions matching TRBD1. V shed 7 bases and J 6 bases; nucleotides not matched to a gene: 6. There are 14 residues in the CDR3. Germline CDR1 SGHAT, CDR2 FQNNGV. The CDR3 loop is CASNRGGFNSPLHF. The CDR3 DNA reads as TGTGCCAGCAACAGGGGAGGTTTTAATTCACCCCTCCACTTT.

The CDR3 sequence: CATESPQGGYEQYF. In DNA form, the CDR3 reads TGTGCCACGGAAAGTCCACAGGGCGGCTACGAGCAGTACTTC. The chain is built from TRBV10-3 and TRBJ2-7; D might be TRBD1 (6 bases). Per the germline V gene, CDR1 is ENHRY and CDR2 is SYGVKD. The ends were cut back, 10 bases at V and 3 bases at J, with 19 bases in the middle. This CDR3 region has 14 residues.

The chain employs TRBV30 and TRBJ1-6, with TRBD1 matching over 7 bases. Germline V gene sequence: CDR1 GTSNPN, CDR2 SVGIG (reference sequence). J lost 7 bases, V lost 3 bases, and 9 bases had no gene match. This CDR3 comprises 15 residues. As DNA, the CDR3 is TGTGCCTGGAGGTTGGAGGACAGGCTAAATTCACCCCTCCACTTT. Translating gives CAWRLEDRLNSPLHF.

This clone was picked up a small number of times. The V call is TRBV5-1, the J call TRBJ1-3; 7 bases match TRBD1. Germline trimming cut 0 bases from V and 2 bases from J; bases unmatched to any gene: 2. Germline CDR1 reads SGHRS; CDR2 reads YFSETQ. This CDR3 contains 15 residues. The CDR3 DNA sequence: TGCGCCAGCAGCTTGGCCACAGGGGCTGGAAACACCATATATTTT. Protein sequence: CASSLATGAGNTIYF. Drawing the rest from reference TRBV5-1 and TRBJ1-3, the complete variable domain is KAGVTQTPRYLIKTRGQQVTLSCSPISGHRSVSWYQQTPGQGLQFLFEYFSETQRNKGNFPGRFSGRQFSNSRSEMNVSTLELGDSALYLCASSLATGAGNTIYFGEGSWLTVV.

Comment on this clone: Other DNA sequences in the sample encode the same CDR3. The gene calls are TRBV9 and TRBJ2-5; 9 bases match TRBD1. The germline gives CDR1 SGDLS, CDR2 YYNGEE. CDR3 length equals 16 residues. V lost 0 bases and J lost 5; bases outside the gene matches: 8. The CDR3 bases are TGTGCCAGCAGCGTAGCTCAGGGACAGGGTGAGGAGACCCAGTACTTC. Translating gives CASSVAQGQGEETQYF.

The chain carries TRBV28 and TRBJ1-3; D ambiguous. CDR3 length: 14 residues. The V gene's germline CDR1 is MDHEN and CDR2 SYDVKM. V lost 11 bases and J 1 base, leaving 15 bases between the germline ends. CDR3 coding DNA: TGTGCCGCGACGGACTCACTATCTGGAAACACCATATATTTT. Translating it yields CAATDSLSGNTIYF.

The V call is TRBV6-1, the J call TRBJ1-5; D ambiguous. Germline V lookup: CDR1 MNHNS, CDR2 SASEGT. V was cut by 5 bases and J by 3 bases, with 14 bases left in between. The length of the CDR3 is 15 residues. CDR3 coding DNA: TGTGCCAGCAGTCTTACCAGCGCGCCCAATCAGCCCCAGCATTTT. Amino acids: CASSLTSAPNQPQHF.

Concerning this clone itself: Germline is not matched at one junction end, which may reflect a read error. This chain joins TRBV30 and TRBJ2-6; D possibly corresponds to TRBD1 (6 bases). Looked up from germline, CDR1 is GTSNPN and CDR2 is SVGIG (reference sequence). The CDR3 contains 12 residues. Here the CDR3 DNA reads TGTGCCTGCCTGGCAGGGGCCAACGGCCTGACTTTC. Encoded protein: CACLAGANGLTF.

This chain uses TRBV11-2 with TRBJ1-1; D is perhaps TRBD1 (6 bases). The CDR3 is 14 residues long. Trimming removed 4 bases from V and 3 bases from J, with 12 bases in between. Germline V gene lookup returns CDR1 SGHAT and CDR2 FQNNGV. The CDR3 region is CASSWTDKDTEAFF. The CDR3 nucleotides read TGTGCCAGCAGCTGGACAGATAAAGACACTGAAGCTTTCTTT.

The rearrangement uses TRBV6-1 and TRBJ2-7; 10 bases align to TRBD1. V lost 3 bases, J lost 6 bases, and 8 bases stayed unmatched. The CDR3 totals 15 residues. Germline V gene data show CDR1 as MNHNS and CDR2 as SASEGT. The CDR3 here is CASSEGGQGSGEQYF. Here the CDR3 DNA reads TGTGCCAGCAGTGAGGGGGGACAGGGGTCGGGCGAGCAGTACTTC.